Listed here is a single T cell receptor (beta chain). Antigen specificity is unknown. Amplification used 60 Vbeta primers and 13 Jbeta primers. Some clones are missing from TCRdb's copy, which holds only in-frame ones; the method was immunoSEQ multiplex PCR. The table lists about 130,000 clones, 17% of them singletons. This specimen comes from a study of cytomegalovirus exposure and HLA in healthy donors. The study's findings and limits: The investigators catalogued 150 or so TCR beta chains as cytomegalovirus-associated.

Every donor was a healthy person donating bone marrow. The sequenced sample consisted of PBMCs. This sequence was found in a female donor in good health and CMV-seropositive.

DNA of the CDR3: TGTGCCAGCAGCCCGGAAAGTGGGGTCACTAGCTACGAGCAGTACTTC. As protein: CASSPESGVTSYEQYF. The rearrangement joins TRBV7-2 to TRBJ2-7; a possible D gene is TRBD2 (5 bases). V dropped 5 bases and J dropped 3 bases, with 20 bases sitting between them. The CDR3 runs 16 residues. The V gene's germline CDR1 is SGHTA and CDR2 FQGNSA.